This T cell receptor beta chain derives from a study of early T cells in non-severe SARS-CoV-2 infection. Study observations and caveats: Using VDJdb, the matching emphasized anti-spike CD8 responses while missing private and CD4 specificities.

Worth noting for this clonotype: The antigen is unknown.

Each cDNA molecule carried a unique molecular identifier. Each CDR3 protein is one row after TCRdb ran MiXCR on the 5' RACE reads. The table lists some 98,000 distinct CDR3 sequences, 16% of them singletons. V lost 4 bases and J 0 bases, leaving 13 bases between the germline ends. The CDR3 totals 17 residues. Germline V gene sequence: CDR1 MNHNY, CDR2 SVGAGI (reference sequence). The specimen sequenced was whole blood. This chain uses TRBV6-6 with TRBJ1-6, with no clear D. The sequence was obtained from an adult who was a healthcare worker with PCR-confirmed SARS-CoV-2 infection or an uninfected control (not recorded which). CDR3 loop: CASSSKDPSSYNSPLHF. Written as DNA, the CDR3 is TGTGCCAGCAGTTCCAAGGACCCGAGCTCCTATAATTCACCCCTCCACTTT.